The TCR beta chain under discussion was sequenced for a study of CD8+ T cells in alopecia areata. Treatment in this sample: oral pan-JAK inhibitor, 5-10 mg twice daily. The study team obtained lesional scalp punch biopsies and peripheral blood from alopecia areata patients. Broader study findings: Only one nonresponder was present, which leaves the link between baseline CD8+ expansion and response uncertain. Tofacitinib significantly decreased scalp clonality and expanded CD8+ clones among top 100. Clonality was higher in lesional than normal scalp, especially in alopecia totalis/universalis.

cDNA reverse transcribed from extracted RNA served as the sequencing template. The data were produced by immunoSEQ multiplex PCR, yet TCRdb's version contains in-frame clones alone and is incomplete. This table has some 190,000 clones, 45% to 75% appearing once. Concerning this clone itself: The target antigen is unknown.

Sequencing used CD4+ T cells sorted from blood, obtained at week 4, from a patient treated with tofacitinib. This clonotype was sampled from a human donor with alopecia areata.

CDR3 in amino acids: CASTKDRLSEQYF. CDR3 DNA: TGTGCCAGCACCAAGGACAGGTTGTCCGAGCAGTACTTC. The chain carries TRBV6-5 and TRBJ2-7; 7 bases are a match to TRBD1. V gave up 7 bases and J gave up 6 bases; unmatched junction bases: 9. This CDR3 region has 13 residues. The V gene's germline CDR1 is MNHEY and CDR2 SVGAGI.